The rows below give T cell receptor beta chains drawn from one sample of a study of T cells in Graves' hyperthyroidism and ophthalmopathy. One entry per CDR3 protein results from TCRdb running MiXCR on the multiplex PCR reads. Altogether about 640,000 distinct CDR3 sequences are present, 45% being singletons, with the ten largest covering about 7.7%. The material sequenced was peripheral blood or thyroid tissue (not recorded which). The origin of the receptors is an adult man with Graves' disease, either hyperthyroidism or ophthalmopathy (not recorded which). The CDR3 runs from the conserved cysteine through the conserved F or W. A D gene is named only where the DNA matches it firmly. Clone size appears in some rows only: once, few, many, or a class for an expanded clone.

once,TRBJ1-2,TRBV18,NA,CASSPLDDRGYTF,TGTGCCAGCTCACCCTTGGACGATCGGGGCTACACCTTC
once,TRBJ1-1,TRBV7-9,NA,CATSDPGTPGTEAFF,TGTGCCACCAGTGACCCGGGGACCCCGGGGACTGAAGCTTTCTTT
NA,TRBJ1-4,TRBV25-1,NA,CATSIPTGNEKLFF,TGTGCCACCTCGATACCGACAGGCAATGAAAAACTGTTTTTT
NA,TRBJ1-4,TRBV7-8,NA,CASSHTAGANEKLFF,TGTGCCAGCAGCCATACGGCAGGGGCAAATGAAAAACTGTTTTTT
NA,TRBJ1-5,TRBV11-2,NA,CASSGGGGQSQHF,TGTGCCAGCAGCGGGGGCGGAGGGCAGTCCCAGCATTTT
NA,TRBJ1-3,TRBV7-9,NA,CASSLWGRTPYTIYF,TGTGCCAGCAGCTTGTGGGGACGGACGCCTTACACCATATATTTT
NA,TRBJ2-7,TRBV24-1,TRBD2,CTSRDREGLGEQYF,TGTACCAGCAGAGATCGGGAGGGGTTGGGTGAGCAGTACTTC
NA,TRBJ2-7,TRBV13,TRBD1,CASSQRDRSSYEQYF,TGTGCCAGCAGCCAACGGGACAGGAGCTCCTACGAGCAGTACTTC
NA,TRBJ2-2,TRBV19,TRBD1,CASSTGQGTTGELFF,TGTGCCAGTAGTACGGGACAGGGGACCACCGGGGAGCTGTTTTTT
few,TRBJ2-5,TRBV6-1,NA,CAISDYSRGRGSETQYF,TGTGCCATCAGTGATTACTCCAGGGGAAGGGGCTCTGAGACCCAGTACTTC
many,TRBJ2-7,TRBV10-2,TRBD1,CASNPTGRSGYEQYF,TGCGCCAGCAACCCGACAGGGAGATCGGGCTACGAGCAGTACTTC
many,TRBJ1-2,TRBV9,TRBD1,CASSAGTGDGYTF,TGTGCCAGCAGCGCAGGGACAGGGGATGGCTACACCTTC
NA,TRBJ1-1,TRBV29-1,NA,CSVQRGTPEAFF,TGCAGCGTTCAAAGGGGTACCCCTGAAGCTTTCTTT
NA,TRBJ2-2,TRBV7-2,NA,CASTRDTGELFF,TGTGCCAGCACCCGGGACACCGGGGAGCTGTTTTTT
NA,TRBJ1-6,TRBV5-1,NA,CVSSLGGLGEDSPLHF,TGCGTCAGCAGCTTGGGGGGATTGGGAGAAGATTCACCCCTCCACTTT
many,TRBJ1-5,TRBV24-1,NA,CATGSGNQPQHF,TGTGCCACCGGGAGTGGCAATCAGCCCCAGCATTTT
many,TRBJ1-1,TRBV10-3,NA,CAISESVGTEAFF,TGTGCCATCAGTGAGTCCGTGGGGACTGAAGCTTTCTTT
NA,TRBJ1-4,TRBV7-3,NA,CASSSLQGRHDEKLFF,TGTGCCAGCAGCTCCCTACAGGGCCGCCACGATGAAAAACTGTTTTTT
few,TRBJ1-1,TRBV9,TRBD1,CASSVGLAGGMDTEAFF,TGTGCCAGCAGCGTAGGTTTGGCAGGGGGCATGGACACTGAAGCTTTCTTT
NA,TRBJ2-5,TRBV7-8,NA,CVSSLDGETQYF,TGTGTCAGCAGCTTAGACGGTGAGACCCAGTACTTC
many,TRBJ1-1,TRBV29-1,NA,CSVVRGIEAFF,TGCAGCGTTGTTCGGGGGATTGAAGCTTTCTTT
NA,TRBJ1-5,TRBV9,TRBD1,CASSRGQGVQPQHF,TGTGCCAGCAGCCGGGGACAGGGGGTTCAGCCCCAGCATTTT
NA,TRBJ1-2,TRBV29-1,TRBD1,CSASLGTGGDGYTF,TGCAGCGCATCCCTCGGGACAGGGGGCGATGGCTACACCTTC
few,TRBJ1-1,TRBV12-3/TRBV12-4,NA,CASSYSPPLNTEAFF,TGTGCCAGCAGTTACTCCCCTCCACTGAACACTGAAGCTTTCTTT
NA,TRBJ1-5,TRBV19,NA,CATKQEGNQPQHF,TGTGCCACCAAACAGGAGGGCAATCAGCCCCAGCATTTT
many,TRBJ2-7,TRBV4-1,NA,CASSHRDGTYEQYF,TGCGCCAGCAGCCATAGGGACGGAACCTACGAGCAGTACTTC
NA,TRBJ2-6,TRBV10-3,NA,CAISEWKKPTSGANVLTF,TGTGCCATCAGTGAGTGGAAGAAGCCGACCTCTGGGGCCAACGTCCTGACTTTC
NA,TRBJ1-5,TRBV2,NA,CASRGHRDQPQHF,TGTGCCAGCAGGGGACATCGGGATCAGCCCCAGCATTTT
many,TRBJ1-4,TRBV25-1,TRBD1,CASRSSGGNEKLFF,TGTGCCAGCAGGAGCTCAGGGGGCAATGAAAAACTGTTTTTT
NA,TRBJ1-6,TRBV7-9,NA,CASSQGPGNGRNSPLHF,TGTGCCAGCAGCCAAGGCCCGGGAAACGGAAGAAATTCACCCCTCCACTTT
few,TRBJ1-4,TRBV19,NA,CASSRFNEKLFF,TGTGCCAGTTCGAGGTTTAATGAAAAACTGTTTTTT